The clone carrying this TCR beta chain was found a few times. Under the authors' procedure: Reference gene primer amplification gave estimated nucleated cell counts. Here immunoSEQ multiplex PCR was the method, and the copy in TCRdb shows in-frame clones only, minus some. The DNA gave D and trimming, while V, J and clone size come from that table. The sample consists of approximately 30,000 clones, 76% of them appearing once. These data are taken from a study of blood T cell repertoires in COVID-19. Study details: Acute and convalescent COVID-19 specimens originated in the United States, Italy and Spain. PBMCs, B-cell-depleted T cells, or T cells provided the cDNA or gDNA that made up the material.

From germline, CDR1 is SNHLY and CDR2 FYNNEI. The junction had 13 bases not matched to a gene; V was cut back by 7 bases and J by 6 bases. This CDR3 has 15 residues. Sequencing was carried out using peripheral blood. The rearrangement uses TRBV2 and TRBJ1-2, with TRBD1 matching over 8 bases. This clonotype was sampled from a man aged 65 to 85 with acute or convalescent COVID-19. Here the CDR3 DNA reads TGTGCCAGCAAAAAGCAACTAGGACAGGGTGATGGCTACACCTTC. As protein: CASKKQLGQGDGYTF.